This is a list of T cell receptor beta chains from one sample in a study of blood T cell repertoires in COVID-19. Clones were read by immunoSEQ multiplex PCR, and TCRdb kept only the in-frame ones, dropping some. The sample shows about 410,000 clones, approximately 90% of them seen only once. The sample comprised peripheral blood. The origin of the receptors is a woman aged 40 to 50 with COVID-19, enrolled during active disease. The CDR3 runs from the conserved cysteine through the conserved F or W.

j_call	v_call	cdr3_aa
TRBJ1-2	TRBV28	CASSLLQGNYGYTF
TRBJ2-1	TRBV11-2	CASSFGSAGRWGYNEQFF
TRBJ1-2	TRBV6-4	CASQGNYGYTF
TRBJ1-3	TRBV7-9	CASSSPKGTAKRNTIYF
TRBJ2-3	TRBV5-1	CASSLDRGTDTQYF
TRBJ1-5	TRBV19	CASQGGRGNQPQHF
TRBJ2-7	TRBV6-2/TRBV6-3	CASSYVLEQYF
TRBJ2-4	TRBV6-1	CASSDRNIQYF
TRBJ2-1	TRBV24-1	CATSDPTGGGSYNEQFF
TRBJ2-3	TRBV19	CASSIRRTAWTDTQYF
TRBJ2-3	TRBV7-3	CASSLDRGDTQYF
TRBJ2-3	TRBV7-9	CASSPSGGYTDTQYF
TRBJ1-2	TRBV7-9	CASRQGAYGYTF
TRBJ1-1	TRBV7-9	CASSQDRAGAFF
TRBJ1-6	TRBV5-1	CASSFYPTGPSSYNSPLHF
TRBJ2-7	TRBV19	CASSRGLDGHEQYF
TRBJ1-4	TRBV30	CASTGTGGGEKLFF
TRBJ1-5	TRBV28	CASIYGTNDYQPQHF
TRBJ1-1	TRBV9	CASSVAAGRFTEAFF
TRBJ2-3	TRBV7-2	CASSHDSVADTQYF
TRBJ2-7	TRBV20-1	CSASLAGEPYEQYF
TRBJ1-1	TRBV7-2	CASSLGSRVMNTEAFF
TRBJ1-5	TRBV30	CAWSVRGQPQHF
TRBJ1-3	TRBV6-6	CASSIFRISGNTIYF
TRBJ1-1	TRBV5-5	CASSLAVRLRAGGSEAFF
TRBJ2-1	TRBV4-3	CASSQGLARENEQFF
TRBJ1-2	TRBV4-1	CASSQDSVSRYGYTF
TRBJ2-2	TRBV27	CASKPGTGNTGELFF
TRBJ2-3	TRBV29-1	CSVTSGSGTDTQYF
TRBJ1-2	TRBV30	CAWTGNYGYTF
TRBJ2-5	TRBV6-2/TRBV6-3	CASSYFPAYQETQYF
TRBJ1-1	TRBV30	CAWRPGNTEAFF
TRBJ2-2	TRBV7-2	CASKRQDTGELFF
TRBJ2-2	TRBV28	CASKRSTGPNTGELFF
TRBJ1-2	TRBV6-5	CASRDRARGYTF
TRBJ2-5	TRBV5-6	CASSLAGVVAQYF
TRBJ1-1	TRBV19	CASSPGRLMNTEAFF
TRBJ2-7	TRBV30	CAWSVRAGKYDEQYF
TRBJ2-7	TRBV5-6	CASSLPTGGSYEQYF
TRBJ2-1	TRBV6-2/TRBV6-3	CASSDSRGRVNEQFF
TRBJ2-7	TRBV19	CASRNLAGVYEQYF
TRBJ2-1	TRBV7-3	CASSRGGVGVLSGEQFF
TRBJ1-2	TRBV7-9	CASSREGYGYTF
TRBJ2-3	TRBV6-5	CASSLEFSGGGLQYF
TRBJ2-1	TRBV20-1	CSASGFQASEQFF
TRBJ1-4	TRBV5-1	CASRGGQGASNEKLFF
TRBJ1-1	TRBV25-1	CASSDPQGGNTEAFF
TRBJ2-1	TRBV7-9	CASSLHQNLYNEQFF
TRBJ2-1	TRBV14	CASSHGAYNEQFF
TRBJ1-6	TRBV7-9	CASSLGQAPNNSPLHF
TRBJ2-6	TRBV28	CASSYRGSGANVLTF
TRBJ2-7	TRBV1	CTSSPRPPSGGYEQYF
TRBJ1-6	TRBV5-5	CASSLVASQGQSPLHF
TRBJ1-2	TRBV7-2	CASSLGLYGYTF
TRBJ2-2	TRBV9	CASSVGASGSTGELFF
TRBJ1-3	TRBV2	CASSEARGLSGNTIYF
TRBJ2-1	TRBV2	CASSDQILAGVGSEQFF
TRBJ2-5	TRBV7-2	CASSLRAGETQYF
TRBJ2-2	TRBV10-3	CAISVQGTGELFF